This TCR beta chain stems from a study of T cell responses to AZD1222 COVID-19 vaccine. Study-level information: Second-dose intervals near 4 or 12 weeks were combined. Regarding the study as a whole: Of the AZD1222 recipients, only 5 or 6 were seropositive at baseline. Mostly white British, mostly female donors; authors suggested clonal diversity may be underestimated. Sampling captured repertoires only after the peak T cell response.

Generated by immunoSEQ multiplex PCR, the TCRdb table keeps only in-frame clones and is missing some. The table has under 95,000 clones, about 87% seen once. V gave up 4 bases and J gave up 1 base; unmatched junction bases: 5. The CDR3 length is 15 residues. Germline V lookup: CDR1 SEHNR, CDR2 FQNEAQ (reference sequence). A word on this clone: Its target is not known.

Specimen: peripheral blood, collected on day 0 of AZD1222 vaccination. The chain combines TRBV7-9 with TRBJ2-7; 9 nucleotides line up with TRBD1. The receptor was derived from an adult in good health. The CDR3 loop reads CASSYSGTGSYEQYF. The CDR3 DNA is TGTGCCAGCAGCTATTCCGGGACAGGGTCCTACGAGCAGTACTTC. The full variable domain, rest sourced from reference TRBV7-9 and TRBJ2-7, is DTGVSQNPRHKITKRGQNVTFRCDPISEHNRLYWYRQTLGQGPEFLTYFQNEAQLEKSRLLSDRFSAERPKGSFSTLEIQRTEQGDSAMYLCASSYSGTGSYEQYFGPGTRLTVT.